A selection of T cell receptor beta chains follows, all from one sample in a study of cytomegalovirus exposure and HLA in healthy donors. TCRdb's copy holds only in-frame clones and misses some; the assay was immunoSEQ multiplex PCR. The sample records 75,000 to 100,000 clones, roughly 77% being singletons. The material sequenced was PBMCs. All receptors derive from a man aged 25 to 40 in good health and CMV-seronegative. CDR3s include the opening cysteine and the closing phenylalanine or tryptophan. The D gene is left open where the match is weak. Expanded clones are given a class, and other clones once, few, many or no size at all.

D gene: TRBD2
V gene: TRBV7-7
J gene: TRBJ2-2
clone size: .
CDR3 protein: CASRGGADTGELFF
CDR3 DNA: TGTGCCAGCCGGGGGGGGGCGGACACCGGGGAGCTGTTTTTT

D gene: TRBD1
V gene: TRBV6-1
J gene: TRBJ1-6
clone size: .
CDR3 protein: CASSAYRRTGGNSPLHF
CDR3 DNA: TGTGCCAGCAGTGCCTATAGACGGACAGGGGGCAATTCACCCCTCCACTTT

D gene: .
V gene: TRBV7-5
J gene: TRBJ1-2
clone size: .
CDR3 protein: CVRPFPNYGYTF
CDR3 DNA: TGTGTCAGACCCTTCCCGAACTATGGCTACACCTTC

D gene: .
V gene: TRBV2
J gene: TRBJ1-3
clone size: .
CDR3 protein: CASSPRTTGNTIYF
CDR3 DNA: TGTGCCAGCAGCCCACGGACAACTGGAAACACCATATATTTT

D gene: TRBD1
V gene: TRBV10-1
J gene: TRBJ2-2
clone size: .
CDR3 protein: CASSSGQGPGELFF
CDR3 DNA: TGCGCCAGCAGTTCGGGACAGGGTCCCGGGGAGCTGTTTTTT

D gene: .
V gene: TRBV7-6
J gene: TRBJ2-3
clone size: .
CDR3 protein: CASSLAVRAGWLTDTQYF
CDR3 DNA: TGTGCCAGCAGCTTAGCCGTTAGGGCAGGGTGGTTAACAGATACGCAGTATTTT

D gene: TRBD1
V gene: TRBV28
J gene: TRBJ1-3
clone size: .
CDR3 protein: CASSLKGADTIYF
CDR3 DNA: TGTGCCAGCAGTTTAAAGGGGGCTGACACCATATATTTT

D gene: .
V gene: TRBV15
J gene: TRBJ2-7
clone size: few
CDR3 protein: CATSRGYRDEQYF
CDR3 DNA: TGTGCCACCAGCAGGGGCTACAGGGACGAGCAGTACTTC

D gene: .
V gene: TRBV6-5
J gene: TRBJ2-2
clone size: .
CDR3 protein: CASSWGVIGAGELFF
CDR3 DNA: TGTGCCAGCAGTTGGGGGGTTATAGGGGCCGGGGAGCTGTTTTTT

D gene: .
V gene: TRBV5-8
J gene: TRBJ1-1
clone size: few
CDR3 protein: CASSLGQRLLRKTEAFF
CDR3 DNA: TGTGCCAGCAGCTTGGGCCAGAGGTTGCTGAGAAAAACTGAAGCTTTCTTT

D gene: .
V gene: TRBV5-1
J gene: TRBJ1-2
clone size: .
CDR3 protein: CASSLSGVEGYTF
CDR3 DNA: TGCGCCAGCAGCTTGTCGGGGGTCGAGGGCTACACCTTC

D gene: .
V gene: TRBV7-3
J gene: TRBJ1-6
clone size: .
CDR3 protein: CASSSGQLHNSPLHF
CDR3 DNA: TGTGCCAGCAGCTCTGGACAGCTACATAATTCACCCCTCCACTTT

D gene: .
V gene: TRBV28
J gene: TRBJ2-2
clone size: .
CDR3 protein: CASSSRNTGELFF
CDR3 DNA: TGTGCCAGCAGTTCGAGGAACACCGGGGAGCTGTTTTTT

D gene: .
V gene: TRBV30
J gene: TRBJ1-1
clone size: .
CDR3 protein: CAWSGGGTEAFF
CDR3 DNA: TGTGCCTGGAGTGGTGGAGGTACTGAAGCTTTCTTT

D gene: TRBD1
V gene: TRBV7-2
J gene: TRBJ2-7
clone size: .
CDR3 protein: CASSYGTDPSYEQYF
CDR3 DNA: TGTGCCAGCAGCTATGGGACAGACCCCTCCTACGAGCAGTACTTC

D gene: TRBD2
V gene: TRBV2
J gene: TRBJ2-3
clone size: once
CDR3 protein: CASKASGAIPDTQYF
CDR3 DNA: TGTGCCAGCAAGGCTAGCGGAGCCATTCCAGATACGCAGTATTTT

D gene: TRBD1
V gene: TRBV10-3
J gene: TRBJ2-7
clone size: .
CDR3 protein: CAISLTGGSYEQYF
CDR3 DNA: TGTGCCATCAGTTTGACAGGGGGCTCCTACGAGCAGTACTTC